This T cell receptor beta chain was documented in a study of CD8 T cells in ankylosing spondylitis. Many counts were recorded for this clonotype. Antigen specificity is unknown. Germline CDR1 and CDR2: DFQATT and SNEGSKA (reference sequence). Trimming took off 1 base at V and 0 bases at J, with 12 bases between the two ends. This CDR3 comprises 15 residues. By quantitative 5'-RACE with molecular barcodes, the TCR beta libraries were made. Using its own MiXCR run on the 5' RACE reads, TCRdb lists one record per CDR3 protein. The sample consists of 200,000 to 300,000 distinct CDR3 sequences, 8% to 10% of them appearing once. Broader study findings: Prior work had noted some motif variants in reactive arthritis blood and synovial fluid. Disease-linked clones reportedly concentrated significantly in matched ankylosing spondylitis synovial fluid.

The source is a female donor with ankylosing spondylitis or in good health (not recorded which). The chain joins TRBV20-1 to TRBJ1-1, with TRBD1 as a possible D gene (5 bases). Material for sequencing was blood, either unsorted or a sorted T cell fraction (not recorded which). For the CDR3, the DNA is TGCAGTGCTAGAGTCGCCGGGACTGTGAACACTGAAGCTTTCTTT. It codes for CSARVAGTVNTEAFF.